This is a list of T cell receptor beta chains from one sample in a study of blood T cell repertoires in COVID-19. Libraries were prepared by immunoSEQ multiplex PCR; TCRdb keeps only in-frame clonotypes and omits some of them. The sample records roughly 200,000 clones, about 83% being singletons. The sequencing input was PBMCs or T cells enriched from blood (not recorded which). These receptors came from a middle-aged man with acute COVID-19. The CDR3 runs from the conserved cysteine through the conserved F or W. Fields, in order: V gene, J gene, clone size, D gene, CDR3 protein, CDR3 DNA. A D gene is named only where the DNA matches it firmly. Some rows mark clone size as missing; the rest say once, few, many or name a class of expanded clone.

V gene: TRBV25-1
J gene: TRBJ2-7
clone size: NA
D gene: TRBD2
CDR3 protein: CASSELAGVQYF
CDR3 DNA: TGTGCCAGCAGTGAACTAGCGGGGGTGCAGTACTTC

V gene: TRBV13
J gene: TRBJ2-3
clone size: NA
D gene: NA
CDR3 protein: CATGRAGTDTQYF
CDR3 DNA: TGTGCCACCGGAAGAGCGGGCACAGATACGCAGTATTTT

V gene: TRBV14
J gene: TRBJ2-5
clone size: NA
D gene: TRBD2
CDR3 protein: CASSQIAGGARAQYF
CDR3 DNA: TGTGCCAGCAGCCAAATAGCGGGAGGGGCAAGGGCCCAGTACTTC

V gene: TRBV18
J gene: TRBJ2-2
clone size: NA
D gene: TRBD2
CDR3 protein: CASSPRLAGGAGELFF
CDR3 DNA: TGTGCCAGCTCTCCACGACTAGCGGGAGGTGCCGGGGAGCTGTTTTTT

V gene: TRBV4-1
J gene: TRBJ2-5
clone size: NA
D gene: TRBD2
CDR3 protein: CASSQEGSVGRVRETQYF
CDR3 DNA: TGCGCCAGCAGCCAAGAGGGGAGTGTCGGGAGGGTCCGAGAGACCCAGTACTTC

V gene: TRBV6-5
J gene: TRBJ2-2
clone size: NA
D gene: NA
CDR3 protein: CATYSVTGELFF
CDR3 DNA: TGTGCCACCTATTCGGTTACCGGGGAGCTGTTTTTT

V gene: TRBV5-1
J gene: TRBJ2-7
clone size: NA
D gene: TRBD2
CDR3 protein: CASSFIGTTYEQYF
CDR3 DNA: TGCGCCAGCAGCTTCATAGGGACTACCTACGAGCAGTACTTC

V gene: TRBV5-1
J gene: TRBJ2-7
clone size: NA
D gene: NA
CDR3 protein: CASSLDTGSGYEQYF
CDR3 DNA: TGCGCCAGCAGCTTAGACACAGGATCGGGCTACGAGCAGTACTTC

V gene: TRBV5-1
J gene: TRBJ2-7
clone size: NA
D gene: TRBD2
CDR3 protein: CASSWTSGSLGEQYF
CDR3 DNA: TGCGCCAGCAGCTGGACTAGCGGGAGCTTGGGCGAGCAGTACTTC

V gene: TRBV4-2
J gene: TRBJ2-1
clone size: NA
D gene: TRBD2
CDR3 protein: CASSPPSGRATNEQFF
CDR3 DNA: TGTGCCAGCAGCCCGCCTAGCGGGAGGGCCACAAATGAGCAGTTCTTC

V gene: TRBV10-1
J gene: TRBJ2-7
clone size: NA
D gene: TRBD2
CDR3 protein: CASSESGGYYEQYF
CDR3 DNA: TGCGCCAGCAGTGAGTCGGGGGGGTACTACGAGCAGTACTTC

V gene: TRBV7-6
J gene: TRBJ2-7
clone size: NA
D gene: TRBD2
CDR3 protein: CASSQTSGYEQYF
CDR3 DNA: TGTGCCAGCAGTCAGACTAGCGGTTACGAGCAGTACTTC

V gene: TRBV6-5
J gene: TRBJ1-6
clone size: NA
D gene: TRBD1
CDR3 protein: CASKRQGARSSPLHF
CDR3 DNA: TGTGCCAGCAAAAGACAGGGGGCGCGGAGTTCACCCCTCCACTTT

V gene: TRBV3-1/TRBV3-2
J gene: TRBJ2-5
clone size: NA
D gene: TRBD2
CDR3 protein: CASSQPGLAGGGKQETQYF
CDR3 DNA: TGTGCCAGCAGCCAACCGGGACTAGCGGGAGGAGGAAAGCAAGAGACCCAGTACTTC

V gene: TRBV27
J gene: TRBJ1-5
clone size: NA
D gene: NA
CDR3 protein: CASSLGMSNQPQHF
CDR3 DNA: TGTGCCAGCAGTTTGGGCATGAGCAATCAGCCCCAGCATTTT

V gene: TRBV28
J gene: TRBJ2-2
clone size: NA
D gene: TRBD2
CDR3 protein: CASSLTLARSNTGELFF
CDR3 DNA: TGTGCCAGCAGTTTAACACTAGCGCGCTCAAACACCGGGGAGCTGTTTTTT

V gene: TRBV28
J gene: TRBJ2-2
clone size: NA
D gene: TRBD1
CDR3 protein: CASLRQGPNTGELFF
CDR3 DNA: TGTGCCAGCTTGAGACAGGGTCCTAACACCGGGGAGCTGTTTTTT

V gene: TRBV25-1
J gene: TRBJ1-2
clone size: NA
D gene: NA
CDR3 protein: CASSDSAGALLYGYTF
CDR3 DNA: TGTGCCAGCAGCGACTCGGCGGGGGCGCTTCTCTATGGCTACACCTTC

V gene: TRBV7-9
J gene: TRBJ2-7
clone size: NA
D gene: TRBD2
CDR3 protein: CASTPGGSSYEQYF
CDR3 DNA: TGTGCCAGCACCCCGGGAGGATCCTCCTACGAGCAGTACTTC

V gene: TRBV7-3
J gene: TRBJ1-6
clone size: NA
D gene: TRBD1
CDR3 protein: CASSLGTGGSPLHF
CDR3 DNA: TGTGCCAGCAGCTTAGGGACAGGAGGCTCACCCCTCCACTTT

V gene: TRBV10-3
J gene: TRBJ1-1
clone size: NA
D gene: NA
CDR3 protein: CAITPAERFNTEAFF
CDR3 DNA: TGTGCCATCACCCCCGCGGAGAGGTTTAACACTGAAGCTTTCTTT

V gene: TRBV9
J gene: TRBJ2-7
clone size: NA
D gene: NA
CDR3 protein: CASSPQLSPYEQYF
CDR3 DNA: TGTGCCAGCAGCCCTCAGTTAAGTCCCTACGAGCAGTACTTC

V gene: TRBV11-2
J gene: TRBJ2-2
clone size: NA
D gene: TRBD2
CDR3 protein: CASSLRRLAGGTGELFF
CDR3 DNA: TGTGCCAGCAGCTTAAGGCGGCTAGCGGGAGGCACCGGGGAGCTGTTTTTT

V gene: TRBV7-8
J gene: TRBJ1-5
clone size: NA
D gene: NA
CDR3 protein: CASSPRRGANQPQHF
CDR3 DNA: TGTGCCAGCAGCCCCCGCAGGGGCGCAAATCAGCCCCAGCATTTT

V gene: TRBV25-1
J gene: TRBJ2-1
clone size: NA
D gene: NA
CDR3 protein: CASSGEVQINYNEQFF
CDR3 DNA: TGTGCCAGCAGTGGAGAGGTCCAGATAAATTACAATGAGCAGTTCTTC

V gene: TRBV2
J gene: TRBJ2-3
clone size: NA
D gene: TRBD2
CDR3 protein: CASSTRSGRETDTQYF
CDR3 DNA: TGTGCCAGCAGTACCAGAAGCGGGAGGGAAACAGATACGCAGTATTTT

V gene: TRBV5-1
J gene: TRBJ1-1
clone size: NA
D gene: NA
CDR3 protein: CASSFEACTEAFF
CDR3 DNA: TGCGCCAGCAGCTTTGAGGCATGCACTGAAGCTTTCTTT

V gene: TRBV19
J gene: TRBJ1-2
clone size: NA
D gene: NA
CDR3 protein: CATKSQGIGYGYTF
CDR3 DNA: TGTGCCACTAAATCACAGGGAATTGGGTATGGCTACACCTTC

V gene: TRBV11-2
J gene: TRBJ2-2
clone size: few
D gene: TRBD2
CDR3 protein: CASSRGLAGVGELFF
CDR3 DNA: TGTGCCAGCAGCAGAGGACTAGCGGGAGTCGGGGAGCTGTTTTTT

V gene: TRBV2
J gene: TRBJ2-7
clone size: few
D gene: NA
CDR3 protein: CASSETVYEQYF
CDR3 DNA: TGTGCCAGCAGTGAAACGGTCTACGAGCAGTACTTC

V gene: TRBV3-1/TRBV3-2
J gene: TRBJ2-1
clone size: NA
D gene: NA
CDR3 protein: CASSPQPGAQVYNEQFF
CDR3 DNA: TGTGCCAGCAGCCCTCAGCCTGGGGCGCAGGTTTACAATGAGCAGTTCTTC

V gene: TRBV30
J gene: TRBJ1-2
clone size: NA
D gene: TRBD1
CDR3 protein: CAWVPGTGDGYTF
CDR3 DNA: TGTGCCTGGGTCCCCGGGACAGGGGATGGCTACACCTTC

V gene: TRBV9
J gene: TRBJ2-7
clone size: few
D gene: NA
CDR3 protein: CASSLNLGYEQYF
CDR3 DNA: TGTGCCAGCAGCCTTAATCTAGGCTACGAGCAGTACTTC

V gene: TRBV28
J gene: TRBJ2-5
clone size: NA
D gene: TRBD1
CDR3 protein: CASSKDRVRETQYF
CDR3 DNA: TGTGCCAGCAGTAAAGACAGGGTCCGCGAGACCCAGTACTTC

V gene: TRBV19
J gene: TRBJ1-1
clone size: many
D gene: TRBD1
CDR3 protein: CASSISSRDRIYTEAFF
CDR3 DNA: TGTGCCAGTAGTATATCCTCTCGGGACAGGATCTACACTGAAGCTTTCTTT

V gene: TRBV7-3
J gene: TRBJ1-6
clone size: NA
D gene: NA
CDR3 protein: CASSIEGAYSPLHF
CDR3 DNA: TGTGCCAGCAGCATAGAGGGTGCCTACTCACCCCTCCACTTT

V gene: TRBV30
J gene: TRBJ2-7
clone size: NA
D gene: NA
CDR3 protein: CAWSVRMADEQYF
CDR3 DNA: TGTGCCTGGAGTGTACGGATGGCGGACGAGCAGTACTTC

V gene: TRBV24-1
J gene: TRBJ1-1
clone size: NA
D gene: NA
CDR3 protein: CATGRGTEAFF
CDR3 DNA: TGTGCCACCGGCAGGGGCACTGAAGCTTTCTTT

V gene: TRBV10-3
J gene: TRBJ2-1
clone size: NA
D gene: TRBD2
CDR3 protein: CAIRSSGWTDNNEQFF
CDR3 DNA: TGTGCCATCAGGAGTAGCGGGTGGACGGATAATAATGAGCAGTTCTTC

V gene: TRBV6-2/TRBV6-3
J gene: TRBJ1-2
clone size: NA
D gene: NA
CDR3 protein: CASSLGDPGGYGYTF
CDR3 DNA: TGTGCCAGCAGCCTAGGTGACCCCGGGGGCTATGGCTACACCTTC

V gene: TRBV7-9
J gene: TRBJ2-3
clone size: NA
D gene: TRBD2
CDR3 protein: CASSLGSSGSTDTQYF
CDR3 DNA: TGTGCCAGCAGCTTAGGATCTAGCGGGAGCACAGATACGCAGTATTTT

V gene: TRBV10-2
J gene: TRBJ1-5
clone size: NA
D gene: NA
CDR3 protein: CASAGDGGAQHF
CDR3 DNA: TGCGCCAGTGCGGGGGATGGAGGAGCCCAGCATTTT

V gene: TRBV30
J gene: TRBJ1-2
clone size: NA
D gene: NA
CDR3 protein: CAWSVLQVQGYTF
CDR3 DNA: TGTGCCTGGAGTGTACTACAGGTTCAAGGCTACACCTTC

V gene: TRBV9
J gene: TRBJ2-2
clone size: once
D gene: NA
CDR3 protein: CASSGRDGSTGELFF
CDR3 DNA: TGTGCCAGCAGCGGCCGGGACGGGAGCACCGGGGAGCTGTTTTTT

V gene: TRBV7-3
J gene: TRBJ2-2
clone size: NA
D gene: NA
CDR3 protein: CASSSSRVPAGELFF
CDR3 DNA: TGTGCCAGCAGCTCCAGCCGGGTTCCCGCCGGGGAGCTGTTTTTT

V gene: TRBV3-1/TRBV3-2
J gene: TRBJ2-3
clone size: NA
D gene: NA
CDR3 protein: CASGADTQYF
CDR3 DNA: TGTGCCTCGGGAGCGGATACGCAGTATTTT

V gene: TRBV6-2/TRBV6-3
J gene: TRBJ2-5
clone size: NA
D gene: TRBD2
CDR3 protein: CASSPLLAGAWKTQYF
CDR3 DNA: TGTGCCAGCAGTCCCCTTCTAGCGGGAGCTTGGAAGACCCAGTACTTC

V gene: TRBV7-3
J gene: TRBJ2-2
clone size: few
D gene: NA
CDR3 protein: CASEADPGTGELFF
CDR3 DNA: TGTGCCAGCGAAGCGGACCCGGGCACCGGGGAGCTGTTTTTT

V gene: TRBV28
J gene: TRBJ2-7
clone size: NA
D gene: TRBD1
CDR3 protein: CASSFTGGSTMYEQYF
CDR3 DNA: TGTGCCAGCAGTTTCACAGGGGGCTCAACAATGTACGAGCAGTACTTC